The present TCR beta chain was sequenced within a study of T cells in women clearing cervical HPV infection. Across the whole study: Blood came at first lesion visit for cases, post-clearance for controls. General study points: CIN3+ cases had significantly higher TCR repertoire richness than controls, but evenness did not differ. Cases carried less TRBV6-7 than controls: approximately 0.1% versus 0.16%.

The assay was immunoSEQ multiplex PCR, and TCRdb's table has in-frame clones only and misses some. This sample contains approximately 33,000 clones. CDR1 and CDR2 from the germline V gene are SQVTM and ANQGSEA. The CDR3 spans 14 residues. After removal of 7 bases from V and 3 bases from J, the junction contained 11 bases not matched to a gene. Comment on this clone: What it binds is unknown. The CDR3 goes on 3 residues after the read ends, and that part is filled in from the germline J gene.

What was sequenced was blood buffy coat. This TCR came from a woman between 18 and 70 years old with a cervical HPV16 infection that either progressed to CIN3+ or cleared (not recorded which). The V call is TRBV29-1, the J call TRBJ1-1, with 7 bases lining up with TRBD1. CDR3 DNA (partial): TGCAGCGCAAGACAGGGAACCCGGGACACTGAA. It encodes CSARQGTRDTE. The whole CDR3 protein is CSARQGTRDTEAFF.